This T cell receptor (beta chain) came from a study of shared clonotypes between healthy human individuals. Those who donated were healthy HIV-negative adults, with no recent acute infections or vaccinations reported. Measured with immunoSEQ multiplex PCR; TCRdb has only the in-frame clones, and not every one. The repertoire holds a few million clones, with under 97% as singletons. Germline V gene sequence: CDR1 MNHEY, CDR2 SMNVEV (reference sequence). This CDR3 spans 14 amino acids. V was clipped by 8 bases and J by 9 bases; unmatched bases: 10. The sequenced sample was naive CD4+ T cells sorted from blood. Subset of the sample: CD45RA+ positively selected. This sequence was found in a man between 18 and 29 years old in good health. V gene TRBV27 combines with J gene TRBJ1-6; 7 nucleotides match TRBD1. CDR3 bases: TGTGCCAGCCATCCGACAGGGAATTTTTCACCCCTCCACTTT. Protein sequence: CASHPTGNFSPLHF.